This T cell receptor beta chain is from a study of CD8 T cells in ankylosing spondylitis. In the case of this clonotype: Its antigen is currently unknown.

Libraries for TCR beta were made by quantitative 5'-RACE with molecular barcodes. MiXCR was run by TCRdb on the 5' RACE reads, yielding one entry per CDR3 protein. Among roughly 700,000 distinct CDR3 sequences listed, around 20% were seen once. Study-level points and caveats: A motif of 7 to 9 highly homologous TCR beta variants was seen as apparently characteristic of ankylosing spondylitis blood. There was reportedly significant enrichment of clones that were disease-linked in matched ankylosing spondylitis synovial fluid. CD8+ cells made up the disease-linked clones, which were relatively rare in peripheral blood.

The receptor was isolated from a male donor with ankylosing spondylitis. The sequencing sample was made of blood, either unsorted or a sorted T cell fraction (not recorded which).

Here the CDR3 reads CASSLPRGSGTGELFF. CDR3 sequence (DNA): TGTGCCAGCAGTTTACCCCGCGGGAGCGGCACCGGGGAGCTGTTTTTT. V is TRBV12-3 or TRBV12-4 and J is TRBJ2-2, with 7 bases matching TRBD2. V trimming: 2 bases; J trimming: 4 bases; junction bases outside the gene matches: 7. This CDR3 region has 16 residues.